The rows below give T cell receptor beta chains drawn from one sample of a study of T cell repertoires in cytomegalovirus infection. TCRdb processed the reads anew with MiXCR; each CDR3 protein has one entry. The sample includes approximately 730,000 distinct CDR3 sequences, about 30% seen only once; the top ten take roughly 18%. These receptors have no known antigen. Sequencing used cultured PBMCs, obtained from culture after CMV antigen stimulation. The receptors shown here come from a human donor in good health (CMV status not recorded). Some clones in this sample may be carry-over from other donors' samples. CDR3s include the opening cysteine and the closing phenylalanine or tryptophan. D genes are given only for firm matches. Expanded clones are given a class, and other clones once, few, many or no size at all.

j_call	clone_size	v_call	cdr3_length	d_call	cdr3_nt	cdr3_aa
TRBJ1-4	.	TRBV4-2	14	.	TGTGCCAGCAGGGGTGGCGACTATAATGAAAAACTGTTTTTT	CASRGGDYNEKLFF
TRBJ2-3	.	TRBV2	12	.	TGTGCCAGCAGTCGGGATACAAATACGCAGTATTTT	CASSRDTNTQYF
TRBJ2-3	few	TRBV7-6	13	.	TGTGTTCTTAGGCGACAGGGCACAGATACGCAGTATTTT	CVLRRQGTDTQYF
TRBJ2-3	.	TRBV10-3	16	.	TGTGCCATCAGTGGGGGCGACAGCAGCGACACAGATACGCAGTATTTT	CAISGGDSSDTDTQYF
TRBJ1-2	.	TRBV20-1	11	TRBD1	TGCAGTGCTAGGACAGGGTGGGGCTACACCTTC	CSARTGWGYTF
TRBJ2-1	.	TRBV4-3	15	TRBD2	TGCGCCAGCAGCCAAGCCGGGAGGGCCTGGAATGAGCAGTTCTTC	CASSQAGRAWNEQFF
TRBJ1-2	few	TRBV14	14	.	TGTGCCAGCAGCCAAGAAGGGACCTGGCATGGCTACACCTTC	CASSQEGTWHGYTF
TRBJ1-5	once	TRBV4-3	14	TRBD1	TGCGCCAGCAGCCAGAGACAGGGCCATCAGCCCCAGCATTTT	CASSQRQGHQPQHF
TRBJ2-3	few	TRBV19	11	.	TGTGCCAGTAGTATGGCAGATACGCAGTATTTT	CASSMADTQYF
TRBJ2-3	.	TRBV5-1	18	TRBD2	TGCGCCAGCAGCGTCACCGGGACTAGCGGGAGGGCCGCCGATACGCAGTATTTT	CASSVTGTSGRAADTQYF
TRBJ1-4	few	TRBV15	14	.	TGTGCCACCAGCAGAGATCGGAATGATGAAAAACTGTTTTTT	CATSRDRNDEKLFF
TRBJ1-6	.	TRBV28	15	TRBD1	TGTGCCAGCAGCCCCATTAGGACAGGCTTTTCACCCCTCCACTTT	CASSPIRTGFSPLHF
TRBJ1-1	.	TRBV19	14	.	TGTGCCAGTAGCCCCGATACCTGGGGCACTGAAGCTTTCTTT	CASSPDTWGTEAFF
TRBJ2-5	few	TRBV7-2	13	.	TGTGCCAGCAAGAAGGGGCCTCAAGAGACCCAGTACTTC	CASKKGPQETQYF
TRBJ1-2	.	TRBV6-5	15	.	TGTGCCAGCAGTCCCTATCTTCCTCACAATGACGGCTACACCTTC	CASSPYLPHNDGYTF
TRBJ2-2	.	TRBV7-9	15	.	TGTGCCAGCAGCTTCAGAATGACAAACACCGGGGAGCTGTTTTTT	CASSFRMTNTGELFF
TRBJ2-7	.	TRBV29-1	13	.	TGCAGCGTTGAAGTGGGGGCTCGCTACGAGCAGTACTTC	CSVEVGARYEQYF
TRBJ1-3	.	TRBV30	12	.	TGTGCCTGGAGCAGGGACGGAAACACCATATATTTT	CAWSRDGNTIYF
TRBJ2-5	few	TRBV19	14	.	TGTGCCAGTACGGACGGATGGGGGAGCGAGACCCAGTACTTC	CASTDGWGSETQYF
TRBJ1-1	.	TRBV19	13	.	TGTGCCAGTAGTATAGCGGGAGACACTGAAGCTTTCTTT	CASSIAGDTEAFF
TRBJ2-5	.	TRBV6-5	13	TRBD1	TGTGCCAGCAGTAGGGACAGGGGGGGGACCCAGTACTTC	CASSRDRGGTQYF
TRBJ1-2	few	TRBV28	14	.	TGTGCCAGCAGTCTTCCCCCTGGTTTATATGGCTACACCTTC	CASSLPPGLYGYTF
TRBJ2-2	.	TRBV20-1	14	.	TGCAGTGCTCGACAGACACTAGGATCCGGGGAGCTGTTTTTT	CSARQTLGSGELFF
TRBJ2-1	.	TRBV6-2/TRBV6-3	16	.	TGTGCCAGCAGGACAGGGACTTTCCCTAGGGCGAATGAGCAGTTCTTC	CASRTGTFPRANEQFF
TRBJ1-5	few	TRBV6-2/TRBV6-3	14	.	TGTGCCAGCTCCCGGGCTTATAGCAATCAGCCCCAGCATTTT	CASSRAYSNQPQHF
TRBJ1-1	once	TRBV7-9	12	.	TGTGCCAGCAGCACATCGGTCACTGAAGCTTTCTTT	CASSTSVTEAFF
TRBJ2-1	.	TRBV12-3/TRBV12-4	17	TRBD2	TGTGCCAGCACTGGGGGGGGAAAGGGACTAGTTCGCAATGAGCAGTTCTTC	CASTGGGKGLVRNEQFF
TRBJ1-2	.	TRBV18	14	.	TGTGCCAGCGAACAGGGAGGCGCTAACTATGGCTACACCTTC	CASEQGGANYGYTF
TRBJ2-1	.	TRBV6-1	13	.	TGTGCCAGCAGTTATGGAGGGGTCAATGAGCAGTTCTTC	CASSYGGVNEQFF
TRBJ2-3	.	TRBV6-2/TRBV6-3	16	TRBD2	TGTGCCAGCAGTTCCCGACTAGCGGTTAGCACAGATACGCAGTATTTT	CASSSRLAVSTDTQYF
TRBJ1-2	.	TRBV6-1	14	TRBD1	TGTGCCAGCAGTAAGAGGGGGCTTAGCTATGGCTACACCTTC	CASSKRGLSYGYTF
TRBJ2-2	few	TRBV6-1	13	TRBD1	TGTGCCAGCCTCACAGGGGGCACCGGGGAGCTGTTTTTT	CASLTGGTGELFF
TRBJ2-7	.	TRBV14	14	TRBD1	TGTGCCAGCAGCGTGGGACAGCGCTCCTACGAGCAGTACTTC	CASSVGQRSYEQYF
TRBJ1-5	.	TRBV20-1	20	.	TGCAGTGCTAGAGATCCCCACCACGGACTTTCCTATTATAGCAATCAGCCCCAGCATTTT	CSARDPHHGLSYYSNQPQHF
TRBJ2-3	.	TRBV18	17	.	TGTGCCAGCTTCCAGAACACCGGGAGTACTAGCACAGATACGCAGTATTTT	CASFQNTGSTSTDTQYF
TRBJ2-3	.	TRBV7-9	13	.	TGTGCCAGCAGCTCACCCCGGGCGGATACGCAGTATTTT	CASSSPRADTQYF
TRBJ2-7	once	TRBV20-1	13	.	TGCAGTGCCAGAGGGTTACAGTACTACGAGCAGTACTTC	CSARGLQYYEQYF
TRBJ2-5	few	TRBV5-4	13	TRBD1	TGTGCCAGCAGGATTGGACAGGAAGAGACCCAGTACTTC	CASRIGQEETQYF
TRBJ1-3	.	TRBV28	17	.	TGTGCCAGCAGCGTCCCCGGGGGCCTGAGCTCTGGAAACACCATATATTTT	CASSVPGGLSSGNTIYF
TRBJ2-1	few	TRBV2	15	TRBD2	TGTGCCAGCAGAGCCGGGACTAGCAGATACAATGAGCAGTTCTTC	CASRAGTSRYNEQFF